This T cell receptor beta chain was observed in a study of shared clonotypes between healthy human individuals. Genomic DNA (from each subset) was split evenly across several immunoSEQ plates. Profiled with immunoSEQ multiplex PCR; TCRdb holds only in-frame clones, not every one. The sample shows some 1 million clones, about 70% of them seen only once. Findings of the study overall: Across several donors, naive CD4 shared 5% to 6.5%, naive CD8 over 3%, memory CD4 roughly 2.4%, memory CD8 0.35% to 0.5%.

The germline CDR1 and CDR2 sequences are SNHLY and FYNNEI. This CDR3 has 13 residues. V gave up 7 bases and J gave up 7 bases, with 16 bases separating them. This clone was counted between two and nine times. Its antigen is undetermined. The TCR was taken from a man between 18 and 29 years old in good health. V is TRBV2 and J is TRBJ1-2, with D tentatively TRBD1 (6 bases). The sample consisted of memory CD4+ T cells sorted from blood. The subset here: CD45RA-negative fraction. CDR3 DNA: TGTGCCAGCATGGCCCACAGGGAGGCTGGCTACACCTTC. Amino acid sequence: CASMAHREAGYTF.